This TCR beta chain was observed in a study of blood T cell repertoires in COVID-19. Profiled with immunoSEQ multiplex PCR; TCRdb holds only in-frame clones, not every one. This sample carries 95,000 to 100,000 clones, more than 75% of them seen once, and the ten largest clones take roughly 12%. Germline CDR1 SGHNT, CDR2 YYREEE (reference sequence). Trimming left V 0 bases short and J 0 bases short, with 7 bases between. The length of the CDR3 is 14 residues. This clonotype originated in a woman in her twenties or thirties with acute or convalescent COVID-19. The J gene is TRBJ2-7, the V gene TRBV5-4; tentative D call: TRBD2 (6 bases). Sequencing used peripheral blood. CDR3 nucleotide sequence: TGTGCCAGCAGCTTGGGGGGAGGCTCCTACGAGCAGTACTTC. This gives the protein CASSLGGGSYEQYF.